The subject of this entry is one T cell receptor beta chain. The target antigen is unknown. Germline V CDR1 and CDR2: DFQATT, SNEGSKA (reference sequence). Trimming pared 0 bases from V and 5 bases from J, leaving 22 bases between. This CDR3 region has 17 residues. The data were taken from a study of blood T cells in healthy people across ages. Study conclusions and caveats: Roughly linearly, TCR beta diversity per million T cells fell as age increased.

Primers used in a second PCR of roughly 7 to 12 cycles were a sample-barcoded 5' primer and a J-beta primer mix. TCRdb analysed the 5' RACE reads with MiXCR anew, one entry per CDR3 protein. The profile covers approximately 1.5 million distinct CDR3 sequences, with approximately 39% appearing a single time and under 5% taken by the ten largest. Peripheral blood, roughly 9.1 milliliters per donor, was collected. Sequenced input: blood. This sequence joins TRBV20-1 and TRBJ1-1; perhaps TRBD1 as D (6 bases). The TCR originated in a woman aged 18-29 years in good health. The CDR3 nucleotides read TGCAGTGCTAGAGATGTGAGCGGGGAACAGGGCGGTACTGAAGCTTTCTTT. It translates to CSARDVSGEQGGTEAFF.